This is a list of T cell receptor beta chains from one sample in a study of shared clonotypes between healthy human individuals. Clones were sequenced by immunoSEQ multiplex PCR, and TCRdb holds only the in-frame ones, with some missing. Found here are around 2,000,000 clones, around 95% of them singletons; the top ten hold roughly 0.13%. The sample comprised naive CD4+ T cells sorted from blood. The source of these receptors is a young man in good health. The CDR3 runs from the conserved cysteine through the conserved F or W. Each record gives: V gene, J gene, CDR3 protein.

V: TRBV29-1; J: TRBJ2-1; CDR3: CSVGGGGPSYNEQFF
V: TRBV11-2; J: TRBJ2-3; CDR3: CASSLGNEGVTDTQYF
V: TRBV7-2; J: TRBJ1-4; CDR3: CASSLSRRVMDEKLFF
V: TRBV5-6; J: TRBJ2-2; CDR3: CASSYGQGVPGELFF
V: TRBV5-1; J: TRBJ1-2; CDR3: CASSPRGIDYGYTF
V: TRBV9; J: TRBJ1-4; CDR3: CASSVRGTSNEKLFF
V: TRBV15; J: TRBJ1-3; CDR3: CATSRGTETGNTIYF
V: TRBV27; J: TRBJ1-2; CDR3: CASSATGAYGYTF
V: TRBV30; J: TRBJ1-2; CDR3: CACTSGRGFSFNYGYTF
V: TRBV11-2; J: TRBJ2-1; CDR3: CASSPAGGVEQFF
V: TRBV10-1; J: TRBJ1-1; CDR3: CASSEGPGVWGEAFF
V: TRBV30; J: TRBJ1-6; CDR3: CAWSDAGSSYNSPLHF
V: TRBV6-5; J: TRBJ1-5; CDR3: CASSYSTRGLWPQHF
V: TRBV5-1; J: TRBJ2-5; CDR3: CASSAGPSSGETQYF
V: TRBV7-2; J: TRBJ1-4; CDR3: CASSSNGQGSREKLFF
V: TRBV28; J: TRBJ2-5; CDR3: CASTLRGRLAETQYF
V: TRBV30; J: TRBJ1-4; CDR3: CAGDGTGGNEKLFF
V: TRBV19; J: TRBJ1-6; CDR3: CAAAGSPNNSPLHF
V: TRBV5-1; J: TRBJ2-3; CDR3: CASSIHGQDTDTQYF
V: TRBV4-1; J: TRBJ2-1; CDR3: CASSQDSEGREGPLQQFF
V: TRBV18; J: TRBJ1-1; CDR3: CASSPVGVTEAFF
V: TRBV7-9; J: TRBJ2-5; CDR3: CASSLKDRDGTQYF
V: TRBV30; J: TRBJ1-6; CDR3: CAWDGQGVYNSPLHF
V: TRBV4-1; J: TRBJ1-6; CDR3: CASSQPPGTGGNSPLHF
V: TRBV6-1; J: TRBJ2-3; CDR3: CASSSGTSVDTQYF
V: TRBV6-5; J: TRBJ1-2; CDR3: CASSPEGQRYGYTF
V: TRBV25-1; J: TRBJ2-2; CDR3: CASSRTGDTGELFF
V: TRBV7-2; J: TRBJ1-5; CDR3: CASSLWGADQPQHF
V: TRBV7-9; J: TRBJ1-6; CDR3: CASSVTLTVNSPLHF
V: TRBV5-6; J: TRBJ1-1; CDR3: CASSLGLAEAFF
V: TRBV20-1; J: TRBJ2-5; CDR3: CSGWESETQYF
V: TRBV11-3; J: TRBJ2-1; CDR3: CASSWQGDNEQFF
V: TRBV27; J: TRBJ1-2; CDR3: CASSLSNSGYGYTF
V: TRBV30; J: TRBJ2-3; CDR3: CAWQTGVSSDTQYF
V: TRBV7-9; J: TRBJ2-1; CDR3: CASSTITSNEQFF
V: TRBV5-4; J: TRBJ2-1; CDR3: CASSFVGSPTGNEQFF
V: TRBV6-1; J: TRBJ2-7; CDR3: CASRENRDSYEQYF
V: TRBV6-6; J: TRBJ2-7; CDR3: CASSYSRAGLYEQYF
V: TRBV29-1; J: TRBJ2-5; CDR3: CSVVRGTKQETQYF
V: TRBV5-4; J: TRBJ1-2; CDR3: CASSLGGPGRYGYTF
V: TRBV6-6; J: TRBJ2-5; CDR3: CASSNQETQYF
V: TRBV30; J: TRBJ2-3; CDR3: CAWTFSTGWRDTQYF
V: TRBV10-2; J: TRBJ1-1; CDR3: CASSDEGPRGNTEAFF
V: TRBV2; J: TRBJ1-5; CDR3: CASSRQGGSNQPQHF
V: TRBV5-6; J: TRBJ2-3; CDR3: CASSQGRLAGDTDTQYF
V: TRBV18; J: TRBJ1-1; CDR3: CASSPQATGVEAFF
V: TRBV28; J: TRBJ1-5; CDR3: CASSFIPAGGNQPQHF
V: TRBV19; J: TRBJ2-2; CDR3: CASSIRQGAGELFF
V: TRBV5-4; J: TRBJ1-2; CDR3: CASSHPDRPNYGYTF
V: TRBV30; J: TRBJ2-7; CDR3: CAWSRGGPPEQYF
V: TRBV5-1; J: TRBJ2-3; CDR3: CASSLASGGDTQYF
V: TRBV9; J: TRBJ2-5; CDR3: CASSVGTGEAETQYF
V: TRBV18; J: TRBJ2-7; CDR3: CASSLTRPRSSYEQYF
V: TRBV5-1; J: TRBJ1-4; CDR3: CASSWPEGEKLFF
V: TRBV6-6; J: TRBJ1-1; CDR3: CASSYSETGWAFF
V: TRBV5-4; J: TRBJ2-5; CDR3: CASSLNEGTQYF
V: TRBV12-5; J: TRBJ2-1; CDR3: CASGFSQFLGFF
V: TRBV2; J: TRBJ1-1; CDR3: CASSADRGDTEAFF